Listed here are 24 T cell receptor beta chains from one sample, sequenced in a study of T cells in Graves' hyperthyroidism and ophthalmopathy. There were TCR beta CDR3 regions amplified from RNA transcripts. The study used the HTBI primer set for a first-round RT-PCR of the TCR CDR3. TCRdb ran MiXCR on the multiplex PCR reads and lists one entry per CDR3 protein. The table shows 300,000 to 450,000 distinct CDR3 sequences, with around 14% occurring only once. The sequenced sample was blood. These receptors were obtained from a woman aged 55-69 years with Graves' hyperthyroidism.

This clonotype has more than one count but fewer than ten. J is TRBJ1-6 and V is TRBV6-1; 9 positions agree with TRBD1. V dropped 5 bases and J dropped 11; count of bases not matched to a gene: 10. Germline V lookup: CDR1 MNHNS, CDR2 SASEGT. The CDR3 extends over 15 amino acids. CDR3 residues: CASSSPGQGCPPLHF. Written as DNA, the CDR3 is TGTGCCAGCAGTTCCCCGGGACAGGGCTGCCCACCCCTCCACTTT.

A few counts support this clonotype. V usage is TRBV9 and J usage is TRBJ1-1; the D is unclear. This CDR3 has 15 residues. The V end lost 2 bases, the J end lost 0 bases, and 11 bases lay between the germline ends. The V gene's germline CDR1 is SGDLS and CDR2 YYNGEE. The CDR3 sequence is CASSVGFGMNTEAFF. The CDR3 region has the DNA TGTGCCAGCAGCGTGGGGTTTGGGATGAACACTGAAGCTTTCTTT.

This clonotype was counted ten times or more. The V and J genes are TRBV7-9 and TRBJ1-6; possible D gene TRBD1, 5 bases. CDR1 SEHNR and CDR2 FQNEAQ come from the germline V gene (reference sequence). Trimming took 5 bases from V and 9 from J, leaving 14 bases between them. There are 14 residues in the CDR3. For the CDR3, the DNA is TGTGCCAGCAGCCCGGGACTCTCTGCTTCACCCCTCCACTTT. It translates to CASSPGLSASPLHF.

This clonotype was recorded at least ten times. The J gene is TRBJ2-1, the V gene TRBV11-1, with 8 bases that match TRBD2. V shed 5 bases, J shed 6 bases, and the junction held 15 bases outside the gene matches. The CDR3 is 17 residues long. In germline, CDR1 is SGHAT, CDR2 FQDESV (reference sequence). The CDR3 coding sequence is TGTGCCAGCAGCCCTGGGCGGTGGGGGACTAGGAGCAATGAGCAGTTCTTC. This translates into CASSPGRWGTRSNEQFF.

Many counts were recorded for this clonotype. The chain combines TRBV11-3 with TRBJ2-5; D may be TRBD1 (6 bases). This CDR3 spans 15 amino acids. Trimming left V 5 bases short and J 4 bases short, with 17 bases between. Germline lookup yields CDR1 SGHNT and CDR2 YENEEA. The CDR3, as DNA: TGTGCCAGCAGCCCCCAGACAGGTTCTTCAGAGACCCAGTACTTC. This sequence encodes CASSPQTGSSETQYF.

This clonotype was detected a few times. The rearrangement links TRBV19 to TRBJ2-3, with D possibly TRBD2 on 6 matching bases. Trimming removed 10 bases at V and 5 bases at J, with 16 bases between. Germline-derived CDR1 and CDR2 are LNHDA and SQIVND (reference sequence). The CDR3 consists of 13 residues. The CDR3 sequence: CATRGYGGDTQYF. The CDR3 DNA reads TGTGCCACCCGTGGGTACGGGGGAGATACGCAGTATTTT.

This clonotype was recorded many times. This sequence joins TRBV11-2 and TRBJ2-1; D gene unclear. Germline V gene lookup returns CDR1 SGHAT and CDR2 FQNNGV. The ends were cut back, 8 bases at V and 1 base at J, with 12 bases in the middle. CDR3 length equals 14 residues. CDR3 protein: CASGNLWSYNEQFF. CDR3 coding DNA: TGTGCCAGCGGCAACCTCTGGTCCTACAATGAGCAGTTCTTC.

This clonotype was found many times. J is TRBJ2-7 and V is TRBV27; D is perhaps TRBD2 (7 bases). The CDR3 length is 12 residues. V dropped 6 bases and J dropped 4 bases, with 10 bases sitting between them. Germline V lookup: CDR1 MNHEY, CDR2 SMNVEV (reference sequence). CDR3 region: CASRGGAYEQYF. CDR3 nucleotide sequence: TGTGCCAGCAGAGGGGGGGCTTACGAGCAGTACTTC.

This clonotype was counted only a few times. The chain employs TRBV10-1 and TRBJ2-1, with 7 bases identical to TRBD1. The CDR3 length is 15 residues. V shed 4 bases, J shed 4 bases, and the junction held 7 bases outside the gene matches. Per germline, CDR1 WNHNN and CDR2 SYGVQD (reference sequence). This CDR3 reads CASSVGTAYYNEQFF. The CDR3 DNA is TGCGCCAGCAGTGTCGGGACAGCATATTACAATGAGCAGTTCTTC.

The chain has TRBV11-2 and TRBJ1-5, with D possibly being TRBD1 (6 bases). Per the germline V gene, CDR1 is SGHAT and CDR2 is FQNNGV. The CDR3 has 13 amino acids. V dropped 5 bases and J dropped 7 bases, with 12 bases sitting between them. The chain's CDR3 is CASSVGGEQPQHF. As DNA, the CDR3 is TGTGCCAGCAGCGTAGGGGGTGAGCAGCCCCAGCATTTT.

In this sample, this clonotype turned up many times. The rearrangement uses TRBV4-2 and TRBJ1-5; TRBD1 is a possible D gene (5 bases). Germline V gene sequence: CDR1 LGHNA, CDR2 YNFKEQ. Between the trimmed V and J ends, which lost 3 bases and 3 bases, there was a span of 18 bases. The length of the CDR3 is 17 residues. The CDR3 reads CASSHRDGGGPNQPQHF. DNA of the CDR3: TGTGCCAGCAGCCATCGGGACGGCGGGGGACCCAATCAGCCCCAGCATTTT.

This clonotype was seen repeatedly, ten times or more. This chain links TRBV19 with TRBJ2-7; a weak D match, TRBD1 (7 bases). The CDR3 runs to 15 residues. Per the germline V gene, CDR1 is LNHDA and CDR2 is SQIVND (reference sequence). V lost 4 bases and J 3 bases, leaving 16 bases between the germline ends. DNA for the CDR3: TGTGCCAGTAGTACCCCAGGGGGGCGGGTCTACGAGCAGTACTTC. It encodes CASSTPGGRVYEQYF.

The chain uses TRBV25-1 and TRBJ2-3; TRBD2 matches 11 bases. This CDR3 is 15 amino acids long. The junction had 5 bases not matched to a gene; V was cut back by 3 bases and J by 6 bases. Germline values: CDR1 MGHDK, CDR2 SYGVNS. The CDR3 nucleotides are TGTGCCAGCAGTGATCTAGCGGGAGGACCTGATACGCAGTATTTT. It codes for CASSDLAGGPDTQYF. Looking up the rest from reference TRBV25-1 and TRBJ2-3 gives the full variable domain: EADIYQTPRYLVIGTGKKITLECSQTMGHDKMYWYQQDPGMELHLIHYSYGVNSTEKGDLSSESTVSRIRTEHFPLTLESARPSHTSQYLCASSDLAGGPDTQYFGPGTRLTVL.

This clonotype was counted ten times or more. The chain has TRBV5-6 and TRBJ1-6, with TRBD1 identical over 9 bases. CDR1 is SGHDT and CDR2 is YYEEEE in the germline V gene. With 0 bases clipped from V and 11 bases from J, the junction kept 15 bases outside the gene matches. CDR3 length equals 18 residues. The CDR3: CASSLGVQGAGLLTPLHF. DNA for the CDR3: TGTGCCAGCAGCTTGGGGGTACAGGGGGCAGGCTTGTTGACACCCCTCCACTTT.

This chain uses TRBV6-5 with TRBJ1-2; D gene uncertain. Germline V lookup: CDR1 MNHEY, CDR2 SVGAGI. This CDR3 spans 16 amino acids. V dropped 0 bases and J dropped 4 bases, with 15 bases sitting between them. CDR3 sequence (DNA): TGTGCCAGCAGTTACTCGAGGAATAGGGCTCCCTATGGCTACACCTTC. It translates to CASSYSRNRAPYGYTF.

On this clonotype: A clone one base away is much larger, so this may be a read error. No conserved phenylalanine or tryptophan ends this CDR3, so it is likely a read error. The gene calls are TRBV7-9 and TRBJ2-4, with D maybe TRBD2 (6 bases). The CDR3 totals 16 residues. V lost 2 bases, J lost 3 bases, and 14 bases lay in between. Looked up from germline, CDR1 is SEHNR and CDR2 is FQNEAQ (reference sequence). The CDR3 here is CASSLMASEGKNIQYL. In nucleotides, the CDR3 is TGTGCCAGCAGCTTAATGGCTAGCGAAGGCAAAAACATTCAGTACCTC.

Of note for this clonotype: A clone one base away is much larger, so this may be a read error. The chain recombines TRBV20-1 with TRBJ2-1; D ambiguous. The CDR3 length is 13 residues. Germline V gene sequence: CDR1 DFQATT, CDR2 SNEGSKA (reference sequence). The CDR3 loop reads CSARGQETVKQSF. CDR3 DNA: TGCAGTGCTAGAGGCCAAGAGACTGTTAAGCAGTCCTTC.

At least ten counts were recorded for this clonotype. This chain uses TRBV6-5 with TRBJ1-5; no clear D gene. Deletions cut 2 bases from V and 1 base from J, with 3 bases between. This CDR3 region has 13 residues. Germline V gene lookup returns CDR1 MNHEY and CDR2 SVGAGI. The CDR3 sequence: CASSYTSNQPQHF. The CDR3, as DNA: TGTGCCAGCAGTTACACCAGCAATCAGCCCCAGCATTTT.

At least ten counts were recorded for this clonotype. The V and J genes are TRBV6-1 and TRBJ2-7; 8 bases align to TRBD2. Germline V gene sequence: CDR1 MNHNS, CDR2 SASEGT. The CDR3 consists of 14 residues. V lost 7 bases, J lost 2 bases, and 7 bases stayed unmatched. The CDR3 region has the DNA TGTGCCAGCACCCCGGGACTAGTACCCTACGAGCAGTACTTC. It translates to CASTPGLVPYEQYF.

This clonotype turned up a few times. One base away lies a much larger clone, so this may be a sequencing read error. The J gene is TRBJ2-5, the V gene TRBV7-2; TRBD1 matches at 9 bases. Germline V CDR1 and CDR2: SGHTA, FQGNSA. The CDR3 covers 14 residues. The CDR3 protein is CAGSARQGGETQYF. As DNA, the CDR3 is TGTGCCGGCAGCGCCCGACAGGGGGGAGAGACCCAGTACTTC.

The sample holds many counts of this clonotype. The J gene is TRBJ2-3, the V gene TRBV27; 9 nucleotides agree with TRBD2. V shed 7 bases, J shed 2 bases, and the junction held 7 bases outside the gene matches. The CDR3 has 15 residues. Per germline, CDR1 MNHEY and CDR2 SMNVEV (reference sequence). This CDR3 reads CASKTGTSSTDTQYF. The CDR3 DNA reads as TGTGCCAGCAAGACCGGGACTAGCTCCACAGATACGCAGTATTTT.

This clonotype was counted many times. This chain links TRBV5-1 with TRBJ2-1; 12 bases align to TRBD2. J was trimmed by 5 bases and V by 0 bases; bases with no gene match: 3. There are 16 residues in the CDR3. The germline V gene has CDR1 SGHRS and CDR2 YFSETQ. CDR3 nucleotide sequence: TGCGCCAGCAGCTTGGCCCTAGCGGGAGGGCACAATGAGCAGTTCTTC. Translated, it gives CASSLALAGGHNEQFF.

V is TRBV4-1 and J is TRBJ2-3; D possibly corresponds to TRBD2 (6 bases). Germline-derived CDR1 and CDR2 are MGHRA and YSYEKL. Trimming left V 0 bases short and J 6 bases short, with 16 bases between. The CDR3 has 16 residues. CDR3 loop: CASSQDGSDQVDTQYF. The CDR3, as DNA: TGCGCCAGCAGCCAAGACGGGAGCGATCAGGTGGATACGCAGTATTTT.

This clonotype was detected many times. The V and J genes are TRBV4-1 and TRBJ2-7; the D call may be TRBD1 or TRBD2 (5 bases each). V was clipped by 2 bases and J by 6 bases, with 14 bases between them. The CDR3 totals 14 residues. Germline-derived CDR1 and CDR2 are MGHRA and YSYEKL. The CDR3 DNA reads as TGCGCCAGCAGCCAACTCGATCGGGACCTCGAGCAGTACTTC. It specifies CASSQLDRDLEQYF.